This entry features one TCR beta chain sequence. The antigen it recognizes is unknown. No base-level quality is on record; no much larger clone is a single base apart. Patients with autoimmune disease history or receiving systemic immunosuppression were excluded from the trial. Peripheral blood for TCR sequencing was drawn from every dose cohort at baseline, at cycle 4 day 1 and at cycle 7 day 1. The samples were taken from a phase I, first-in-human, multicenter, open-label dose-escalation trial of ivuxolimab. Adults with locally advanced or metastatic melanoma, renal cell, hepatocellular, or head and neck squamous cell carcinoma were enrolled in the trial. Before TCR sequencing, CD4+ T cells and CD8+ T cells were sorted from peripheral blood as separate populations. This entry comes from a study of OX40 agonist ivuxolimab in advanced cancers. A note on the overall study: Ivuxolimab was an agonistic, fully human IgG2 monoclonal antibody directed against OX40 (CD134), a costimulatory receptor. Three dose-escalation patients achieved partial responses, one with hepatocellular carcinoma and two with cutaneous melanoma. Intravenous ivuxolimab was administered to patients every 2 weeks at six dose levels: 0.01, 0.1, 0.3, 1.5, 3 and 10 mg/kg. A male proportion of around 83% and a mean age of about 60 years, ranging from 23 to 79, were recorded for the dose-escalation cohort. Of the roughly 52 dose-escalation patients, hepatocellular carcinoma was present in about 20, melanoma in approximately 15, renal cell carcinoma in 9 and head and neck cancer in 9. The monotherapy dose-escalation portion (N of about 49 patients) of the phase I ivuxolimab trial is reported in the paper. Prior anti-PD-1, anti-PD-L1 or anti-CTLA-4 therapy was permitted, and checkpoint inhibitors had been received by 40% to 50% of dose-escalation patients. The point of sequencing TCRbeta in the periphery was to test whether ivuxolimab changed TCR sequence diversity and drove clonal T-cell expansion.

From V the trimming removes 6 bases and from J it removes 6 bases, while the gene matches leave 3 bases of the junction unaccounted for. CDR1 SNHLY and CDR2 FYNNEI are derived from the germline V gene. CDR3 length: 15 amino acids, cysteine to phenylalanine. The DNA shown is the 45-base CDR3, in frame from base 1. For sequencing of the TCRbeta CDR3 region, genomic DNA was extracted from the sorted cells. TCRbeta CDR3 regions were sequenced using the immunoSEQ Assay. This is the immuneACCESS table as TCRdb keeps it, with only in-frame sequences that have V and J called. A part of the clones is gone; compared with another copy, unresolved V genes explain less than half, and the rest is unexplained. Here the sample has fewer than 70,000 clones; approximately 80% occur a single time. Around 1.5% of the sample rests with the top ten. The paper's findings and limits, for the study overall: At doses from 0.1 to 3.0 mg/kg, clonal expansion was seen in both CD4+ and CD8+ blood T cells between baseline and week 6. In the 0.1-3.0 mg/kg groups, partial responders were among the patients with the lowest normalized peripheral clonal expansion, particularly in CD8+ T cells. After ivuxolimab, more expanded clones were found on average in CD8+ T cells than in CD4+ T cells. Antigen specificity was not determined for the clonally expanded peripheral T cells. Low levels of normalized T-cell clonal expansion were also shown by some nonresponding patients.

Sequencing used CD4+ or CD8+ T cells sorted from blood, obtained in a trial of the OX40 agonist ivuxolimab. The TCR was taken from an adult with an advanced solid tumor such as melanoma, head and neck, liver or kidney cancer. The chain employs TRBV2 and TRBJ2-2, and TRBD2 matches 14 of the central bases. The CDR3 has the sequence CASRGLAGASGELFF. The bases are TGTGCCAGCAGGGGACTAGCGGGAGCCTCCGGGGAGCTGTTTTTT.